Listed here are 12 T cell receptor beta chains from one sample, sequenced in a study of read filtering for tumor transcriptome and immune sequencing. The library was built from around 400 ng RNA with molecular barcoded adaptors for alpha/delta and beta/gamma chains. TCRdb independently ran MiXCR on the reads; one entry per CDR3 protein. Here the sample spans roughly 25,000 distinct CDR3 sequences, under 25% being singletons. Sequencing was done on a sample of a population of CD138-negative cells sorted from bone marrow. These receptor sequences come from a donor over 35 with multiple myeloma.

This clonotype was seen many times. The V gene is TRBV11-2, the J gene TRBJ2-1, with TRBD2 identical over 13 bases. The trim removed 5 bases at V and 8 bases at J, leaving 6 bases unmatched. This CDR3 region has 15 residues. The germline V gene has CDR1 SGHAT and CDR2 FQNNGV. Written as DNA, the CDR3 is TGTGCCAGCAGCACCCGGACTAGCGGGAGCGATGAGCAGTTCTTC. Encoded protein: CASSTRTSGSDEQFF.

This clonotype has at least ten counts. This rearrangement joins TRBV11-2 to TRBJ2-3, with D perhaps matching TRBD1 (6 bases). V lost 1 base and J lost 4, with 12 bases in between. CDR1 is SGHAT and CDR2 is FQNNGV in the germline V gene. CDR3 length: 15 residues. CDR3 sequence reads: CASSLGGPRADTQYF. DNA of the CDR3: TGTGCCAGCAGCTTAGGGGGGCCCCGGGCAGATACGCAGTATTTT.

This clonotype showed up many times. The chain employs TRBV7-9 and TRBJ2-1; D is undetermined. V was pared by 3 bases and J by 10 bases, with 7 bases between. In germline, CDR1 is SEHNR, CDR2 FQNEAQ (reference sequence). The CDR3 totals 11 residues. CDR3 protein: CASSLLAEQFF. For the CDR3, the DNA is TGTGCCAGCAGCTTGTTGGCGGAGCAGTTCTTC.

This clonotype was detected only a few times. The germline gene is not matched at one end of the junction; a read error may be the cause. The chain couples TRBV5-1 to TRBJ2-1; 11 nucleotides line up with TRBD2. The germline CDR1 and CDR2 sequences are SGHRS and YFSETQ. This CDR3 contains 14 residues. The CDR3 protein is CACSLTGTSGKVSF. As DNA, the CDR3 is TGCGCCTGCAGCTTGACTGGGACTAGCGGAAAGGTTAGCTTC. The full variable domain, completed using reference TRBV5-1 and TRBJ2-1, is KAGVTQTPRYLIKTRGQQVTLSCSPISGHRSVSWYQQTPGQGLQFLFEYFSETQRNKGNFPGRFSGRQFSNSRSEMNVSTLELGDSALYLCACSLTGTSGKVSFGPGTRLTVL.

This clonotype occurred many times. This CDR3 is CSAPRQGASYEQYF. Written as DNA, the CDR3 is TGCAGTGCTCCGCGACAGGGGGCTTCCTACGAGCAGTACTTC. The rearrangement joins TRBV20-1 to TRBJ2-7, with 10 bases that match TRBD1. V was clipped by 5 bases and J by 1 base; unmatched bases: 5. This CDR3 has 14 residues. The V gene's germline CDR1 is DFQATT and CDR2 SNEGSKA (reference sequence).

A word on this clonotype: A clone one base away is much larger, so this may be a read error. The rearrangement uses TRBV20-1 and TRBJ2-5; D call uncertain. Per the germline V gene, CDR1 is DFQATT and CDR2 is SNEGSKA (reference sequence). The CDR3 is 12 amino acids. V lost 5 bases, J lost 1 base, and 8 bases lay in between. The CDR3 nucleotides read TGCAGTGCTCGGGCAGGCCAAGAGACCCAGTACTTC. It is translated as CSARAGQETQYF.

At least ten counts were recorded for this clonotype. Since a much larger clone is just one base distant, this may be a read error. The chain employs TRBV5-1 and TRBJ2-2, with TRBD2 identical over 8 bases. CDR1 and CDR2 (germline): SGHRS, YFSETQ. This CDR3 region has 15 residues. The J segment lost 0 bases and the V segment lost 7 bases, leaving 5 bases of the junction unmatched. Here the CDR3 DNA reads TGCGCCAGCGGCGTGGGACTAGCGAACACCGGGGAGCTGTTTTTT. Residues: CASGVGLANTGELFF.

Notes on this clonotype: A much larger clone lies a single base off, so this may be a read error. CDR3 in DNA: TGCGCCAGCAGCTCCGAGGGAGGCACCGGGGAGCTGTTTTTT. Its protein product is CASSSEGGTGELFF. V usage is TRBV5-1 and J usage is TRBJ2-2; D is perhaps TRBD2 (6 bases). V was shortened by 3 bases and J by 4 bases, with 10 bases between the two germline ends. The CDR3 runs to 14 residues. Germline V lookup: CDR1 SGHRS, CDR2 YFSETQ. The full variable domain, in which reference TRBV5-1 and TRBJ2-2 provide the parts outside the CDR3, is KAGVTQTPRYLIKTRGQQVTLSCSPISGHRSVSWYQQTPGQGLQFLFEYFSETQRNKGNFPGRFSGRQFSNSRSEMNVSTLELGDSALYLCASSSEGGTGELFFGEGSRLTVL.

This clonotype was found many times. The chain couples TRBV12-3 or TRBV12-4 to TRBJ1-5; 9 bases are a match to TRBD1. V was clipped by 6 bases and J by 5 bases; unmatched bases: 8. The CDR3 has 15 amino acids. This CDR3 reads CASRQTGGGDQPQHF. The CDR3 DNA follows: TGTGCCAGCAGGCAGACAGGGGGTGGCGATCAGCCCCAGCATTTT.

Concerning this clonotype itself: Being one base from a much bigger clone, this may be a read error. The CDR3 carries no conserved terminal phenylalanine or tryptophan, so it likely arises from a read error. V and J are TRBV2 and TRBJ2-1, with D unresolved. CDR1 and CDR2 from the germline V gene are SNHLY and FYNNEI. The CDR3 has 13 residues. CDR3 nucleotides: TGTGCCAGCAGAGAAGGTAGCTGGAATGAGCAGTTCCTC. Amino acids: CASREGSWNEQFL.

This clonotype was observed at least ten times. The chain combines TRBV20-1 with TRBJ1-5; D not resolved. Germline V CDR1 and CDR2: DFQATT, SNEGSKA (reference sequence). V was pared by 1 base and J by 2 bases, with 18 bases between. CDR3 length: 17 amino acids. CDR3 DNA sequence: TGCAGTGCTAGAGTGGTCAGGCCACCTGGGGGCAATCAGCCCCAGCATTTT. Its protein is CSARVVRPPGGNQPQHF.

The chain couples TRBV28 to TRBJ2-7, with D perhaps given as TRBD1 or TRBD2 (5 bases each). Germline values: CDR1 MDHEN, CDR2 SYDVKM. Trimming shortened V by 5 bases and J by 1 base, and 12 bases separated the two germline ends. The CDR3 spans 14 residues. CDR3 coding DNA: TGTGCCAGCAGTCCCGGGACCGCTTCCTACGAGCAGTACTTC. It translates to CASSPGTASYEQYF.